The T cell receptor (beta chain) described here comes from a study of T-cell reconstitution after alpha-beta-depleted transplantation in children. This clonotype was observed a few times. A library of TCRbeta sequences, prepared with unique molecular identifiers, was generated. A single record per CDR3 protein comes from TCRdb applying MiXCR to the PCR reads. The profile shows hundreds of thousands of distinct CDR3 sequences, more than 20% of them singletons. Specimen: PBMCs, mostly from graft donor cells, collected 360 days after TCRalphabeta/CD19-depleted stem cell transplant. The source of this sequence is a female patient aged 2-15 years who had a stem cell transplant for congenital amegakaryocytic thrombocytopenia, so the T cells may come from the graft donor.

The CDR3 protein is CASSYGSGRTNTGELFF. The CDR3 DNA sequence: TGTGCCAGCAGCTATGGTAGCGGGAGGACGAACACCGGGGAGCTGTTTTTT. This chain links TRBV7-2 with TRBJ2-2, with 10 bases aligning to TRBD2. Germline V gene lookup returns CDR1 SGHTA and CDR2 FQGNSA. The trim removed 4 bases at V and 0 bases at J, leaving 5 bases unmatched. The CDR3 runs to 17 residues.